The sequence of this TCR beta chain was determined in a study of blood T cell repertoires in COVID-19. Study summary: Researchers got acute and convalescent COVID-19 samples from the United States, Italy and Spain.

Under the authors' procedure: Amplifying reference gene primers gave estimates of nucleated cell counts. Profiled with immunoSEQ multiplex PCR; TCRdb holds only in-frame clones, not every one. D and trimming come from the DNA, and the V and J calls and clone size come from that table. The profile shows a few hundred thousand clones, around 90% of them singletons. The V gene lost 6 bases and the J gene lost 1 base, with 14 bases spanning the gap. CDR1 SGHRS and CDR2 YFSETQ come from the germline V gene. The CDR3 covers 14 residues. Sequenced: peripheral blood. The chain is built from TRBV5-1 and TRBJ2-7; D uncertain. The TCR originated in a man aged 18 to 29 who had recovered from COVID-19. The CDR3: CASKVETPSYEQYF. CDR3 DNA sequence: TGCGCCAGCAAGGTTGAGACACCTTCCTACGAGCAGTACTTC.